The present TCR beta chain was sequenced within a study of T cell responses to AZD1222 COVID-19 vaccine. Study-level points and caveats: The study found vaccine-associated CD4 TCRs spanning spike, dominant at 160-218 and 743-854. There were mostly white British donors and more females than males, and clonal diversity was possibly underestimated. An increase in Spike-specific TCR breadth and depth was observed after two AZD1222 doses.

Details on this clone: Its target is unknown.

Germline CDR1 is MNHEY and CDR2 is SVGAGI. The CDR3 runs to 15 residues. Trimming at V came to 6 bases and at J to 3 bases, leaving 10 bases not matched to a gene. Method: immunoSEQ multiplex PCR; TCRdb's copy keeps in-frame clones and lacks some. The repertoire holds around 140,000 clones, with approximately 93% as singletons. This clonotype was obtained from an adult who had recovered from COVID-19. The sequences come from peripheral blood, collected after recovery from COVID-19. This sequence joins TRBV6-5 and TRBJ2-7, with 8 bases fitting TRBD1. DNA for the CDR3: TGTGCCAGCAGGAACCCGGGACAGGTGAACTACGAGCAGTACTTC. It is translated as CASRNPGQVNYEQYF.